This TCR beta chain was sequenced for a study of blood T cells in healthy people across ages. Broader study findings: Diversity of TCR beta correlated strongly with naive T cell percentage. Naive and antigen-experienced cells could not be conclusively compared, given unsorted PBMCs.

With a J-beta primer mix and a sample-barcoded 5' primer, a second PCR ran roughly 6 to 12 cycles. MiXCR, applied by TCRdb to the 5' RACE reads, yields one record per CDR3 protein. The sample yields about 2 million distinct CDR3 sequences, around 48% seen once. This clonotype was seen only a few times. Its target is unknown. Germline V gene data show CDR1 as SGHNT and CDR2 as YENEEA. V was pared by 4 bases and J by 2 bases, with 10 bases between. CDR3 length: 14 residues. Sequencing was performed on blood. This TCR came from a woman aged 40 to 49 in good health. This chain links TRBV11-3 with TRBJ2-3, with D tentatively TRBD1 or TRBD2 (5 bases each). CDR3 nucleotide sequence: TGTGCCAGCAGCTGGGACCGAGACACAGATACGCAGTATTTT. Protein product: CASSWDRDTDTQYF.